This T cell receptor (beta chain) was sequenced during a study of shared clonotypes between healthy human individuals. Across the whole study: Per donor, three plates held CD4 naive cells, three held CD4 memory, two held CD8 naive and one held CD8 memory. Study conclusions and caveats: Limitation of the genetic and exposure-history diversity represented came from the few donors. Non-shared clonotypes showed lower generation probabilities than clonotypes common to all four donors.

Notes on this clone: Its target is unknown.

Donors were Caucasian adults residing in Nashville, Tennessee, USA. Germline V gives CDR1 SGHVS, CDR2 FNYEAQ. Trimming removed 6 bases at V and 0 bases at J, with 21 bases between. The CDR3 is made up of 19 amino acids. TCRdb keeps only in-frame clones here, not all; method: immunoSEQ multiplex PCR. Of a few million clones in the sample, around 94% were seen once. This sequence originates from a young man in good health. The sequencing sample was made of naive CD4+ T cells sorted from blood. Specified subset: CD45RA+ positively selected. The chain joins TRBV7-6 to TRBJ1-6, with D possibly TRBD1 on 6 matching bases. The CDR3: CASSLRGAVRDSYNSPLHF. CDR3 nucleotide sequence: TGTGCCAGCAGTCTACGGGGGGCCGTAAGAGACTCCTATAATTCACCCCTCCACTTT.